This T cell receptor beta chain was retrieved from a study of stem cell transplantation in POMP-related autoinflammatory disease. General study points: Fewer unique TRB V-J gene pairings were identified in patients with PRAID. A trend toward lower repertoire diversity and greater clonality appeared in every analyzed T-cell subset of PRAID patients.

Worth noting for this clone: Its specificity is not known.

CDR3 length: 14 amino acids. Germline V gives CDR1 SGHDT, CDR2 YYEEEE. V lost 1 base, J lost 6 bases, and 10 bases lay in between. Profiling relied on immunoSEQ multiplex PCR, and the TCRdb table lists in-frame clones only, not all of them. The sample comprises roughly 6,400 clones, 83% of which are singletons, and 3.5% to 5% rests with the top ten. The specimen was a CXCR5-defined cell subset from PBMCs. The V gene is TRBV5-6, the J gene TRBJ2-2; no reliable D call. The TCR sequence derives from a human donor in good health. Here the CDR3 DNA reads TGTGCCAGCAGCTTGTATAGGGTTCCCGGGGAGCTGTTTTTT. Translated: CASSLYRVPGELFF.